Presented here are 5 T cell receptor beta chains from one specimen sequenced in a study of cytomegalovirus exposure and HLA in healthy donors. With 60 Vbeta and 13 Jbeta primers, the PCR was carried out. Clones were read by immunoSEQ multiplex PCR, and TCRdb kept only the in-frame ones, dropping some. The profile shows about 210,000 clones, around 80% of them singletons. Sequenced sample: PBMCs. These receptors came from a man aged 35 to 55 in good health and CMV-seropositive.

The chain uses TRBV7-9 and TRBJ2-7, with 10 bases lining up with TRBD2. The length of the CDR3 is 15 residues. Germline V gene data show CDR1 as SEHNR and CDR2 as FQNEAQ (reference sequence). Trimming at V came to 1 base and at J to 3 bases, leaving 3 bases not matched to a gene. This CDR3 reads CASSLGASGSYEQYF. The CDR3 nucleotides read TGTGCCAGCAGCTTAGGGGCTAGCGGGAGCTACGAGCAGTACTTC.

A word on this clone: The same CDR3 also results from other DNA sequences found in this sample. The rearrangement links TRBV9 to TRBJ2-7, with TRBD2 identical over 11 bases. This CDR3 has 14 amino acids. The germline V gene has CDR1 SGDLS and CDR2 YYNGEE. V was clipped by 3 bases and J by 3 bases; unmatched bases: 2. CDR3: CASSAGTSGYEQYF. In DNA, the CDR3 is TGTGCCAGCAGCGCAGGGACTAGCGGCTACGAGCAGTACTTC. Drawing the rest from reference TRBV9 and TRBJ2-7, the complete variable domain is DSGVTQTPKHLITATGQRVTLRCSPRSGDLSVYWYQQSLDQGLQFLIQYYNGEERAKGNILERFSAQQFPDLHSELNLSSLELGDSALYFCASSAGTSGYEQYFGPGTRLTVT.

The rearrangement joins TRBV10-3 to TRBJ2-5, with 8 bases aligning to TRBD2. V gave up 4 bases and J gave up 0 bases; unmatched junction bases: 7. This CDR3 contains 16 residues. Germline lookup yields CDR1 ENHRY and CDR2 SYGVKD. Here the CDR3 DNA reads TGTGCCATCAGTGGGCAGCGGGAGCAGGACCAAGAGACCCAGTACTTC. Translation: CAISGQREQDQETQYF.

This clone was counted only a few times. This sequence joins TRBV6-1 and TRBJ2-3, with a tentative D call TRBD2 (6 bases). V dropped 7 bases and J dropped 0 bases, with 14 bases sitting between them. Germline V gene sequence: CDR1 MNHNS, CDR2 SASEGT. The CDR3 length is 15 residues. The CDR3 is CASKISGTSTDTQYF. The CDR3 DNA sequence: TGTGCCAGCAAAATTAGCGGAACTAGCACAGATACGCAGTATTTT.

This chain uses TRBV25-1 with TRBJ2-3; D remains unclear. The CDR3 has 12 residues. In germline, CDR1 is MGHDK, CDR2 SYGVNS. The ends were cut back, 4 bases at V and 5 bases at J, with 7 bases in the middle. CDR3 DNA: TGTGCCAGCAGTGGGCTCGTAGATACGCAGTATTTT. Encoded protein: CASSGLVDTQYF.